This T cell receptor beta chain was captured by sequencing in a study of control samples from healthy donors and cancer patients (dated by TCRdb to the early 2020s). With regard to this clone: No cognate antigen has been identified for it. No much larger clone is present one base from it, and per-base qualities are unavailable.

Reading the germline V gene (reference sequence) gives CDR1 LNHDA and CDR2 SQIVND. The CDR3, cysteine through phenylalanine, is 15 amino acids long. The retained sequence is limited to the CDR3, 45 bases, with the frame set at the first base. V and J are trimmed by 8 bases and 3 bases, and the gene matches miss 10 bases of the junction. The method behind the library was the immunoSEQ multiplex PCR assay. In its TCRdb copy, this immuneACCESS table keeps in-frame sequences only and misses some clones. Where compared with another copy, unresolved V genes explain less than half of these, and the others have no known cause. The sample records under 85,000 clones, roughly 84% of which are singletons. The ten largest clones represent 11% of the sample.

The sequenced sample consisted of PBMCs. The source of this sequence is a man in his fifties or sixties with head and neck cancer. The chain was built from TRBV19 and TRBJ2-1; 7 of the junction bases match TRBD2. The nucleotides are TGTGCCAGTGCCGGTGGGCGGGAGTTCTACAATGAGCAGTTCTTC. The translation is CASAGGREFYNEQFF.